One sample yielded the 12 T cell receptor beta chains listed below, sequenced in a study of CD8 T cells in ankylosing spondylitis. TCRdb recomputed calls from the 5' RACE reads with MiXCR, one row per CDR3 protein. The table includes about 440,000 distinct CDR3 sequences, roughly 18% detected once. Study-level findings and limits: Several highly homologous variants formed a TCR beta motif that appeared characteristic of ankylosing spondylitis blood.

Antigens of these TCRs are unknown. The sample taken for sequencing was blood, either unsorted or a sorted T cell fraction (not recorded which). The receptors stem from a male donor with ankylosing spondylitis.

This clonotype was seen many times. This sequence joins TRBV6-1 and TRBJ2-7; TRBD1 aligns across 7 bases. Germline CDR1 is MNHNS and CDR2 is SASEGT. The CDR3 is made up of 14 amino acids. J lost 2 bases, V lost 7 bases, and 8 bases had no gene match. CDR3 bases: TGTGCCAGCACTGACGACAGGGTACCCTACGAGCAGTACTTC. It specifies CASTDDRVPYEQYF.

V gene TRBV18 combines with J gene TRBJ2-7; D is unclear. The germline V gene encodes CDR1 KGHSH and CDR2 LQKENI. This CDR3 spans 14 amino acids. Deletions cut 3 bases from V and 0 bases from J, with 9 bases between. The CDR3 DNA is TGTGCCAGCTCACCTACACATACCTCCTACGAGCAGTACTTC. Its translation: CASSPTHTSYEQYF.

The sample holds a few counts of this clonotype. The chain joins TRBV5-1 to TRBJ1-6; tentatively, D is TRBD1 (6 bases). Germline lookup yields CDR1 SGHRS and CDR2 YFSETQ. CDR3 length: 14 residues. Trimming left V 3 bases short and J 7 bases short, with 11 bases between. CDR3 nucleotides: TGCGCCAGCAGCTCCGGGACACAAAATTCACCCCTCCACTTT. Its translation is CASSSGTQNSPLHF.

This clonotype has only a few counts. The chain employs TRBV6-5 and TRBJ1-5; 7 bases align to TRBD1. CDR1 and CDR2 (germline): MNHEY, SVGAGI. CDR3 length equals 14 residues. Trimming took 3 bases from V and 4 from J; bases not matched to a gene: 3. This chain's CDR3 is CASSYDRDNQPQHF. The CDR3 DNA reads as TGTGCCAGCAGTTATGACAGGGATAATCAGCCCCAGCATTTT.

The V gene is TRBV18, the J gene TRBJ2-7; 7 nucleotides match TRBD2. CDR1 and CDR2 from the germline V gene are KGHSH and LQKENI. The CDR3 extends over 18 amino acids. V lost 1 base, J lost 6 bases, and 18 bases stayed unmatched. The CDR3 protein is CASSPREIVREGRGEQYF. The CDR3 nucleotides read TGTGCCAGCTCACCACGGGAGATCGTTAGGGAGGGTCGTGGCGAGCAGTACTTC.

This clonotype came up many times. The chain joins TRBV12-3 or TRBV12-4 to TRBJ2-3; no clear D. This CDR3 contains 12 residues. V lost 6 bases and J lost 5, with 9 bases in between. CDR3: CASSRQGDTQYF. CDR3 bases: TGTGCCAGCAGCCGGCAAGGAGATACGCAGTATTTT.

This clonotype was counted many times. CDR3 residues: CASSPAVFYEQYF. The CDR3 DNA reads TGTGCCAGCAGTCCGGCCGTCTTCTACGAGCAGTACTTC. The chain uses TRBV12-3 or TRBV12-4 and TRBJ2-7, with D hard to call. This CDR3 is 13 amino acids long. The V gene lost 5 bases and the J gene lost 3 bases, with 11 bases spanning the gap.

This clonotype was detected a few times. This rearrangement joins TRBV4-2 to TRBJ1-4; D possibly corresponds to TRBD1 (5 bases). The CDR3 has 16 residues. Germline CDR1 reads LGHNA; CDR2 reads YNFKEQ. Trimming took 0 bases from V and 0 from J, leaving 8 bases between them. DNA for the CDR3: TGTGCCAGCAGCCAAGATCGGGGGACAACTAATGAAAAACTGTTTTTT. Its protein is CASSQDRGTTNEKLFF.

The chain joins TRBV28 to TRBJ2-7; tentatively, D is TRBD1 or TRBD2 (5 bases each). Germline V CDR1 and CDR2: MDHEN, SYDVKM. Trimming removed 7 bases at V and 3 bases at J, with 16 bases between. The CDR3 totals 14 residues. The CDR3 sequence is CASTPGRRLYEQYF. Written as DNA, the CDR3 is TGTGCCAGCACCCCGGGGCGTCGACTCTACGAGCAGTACTTC.

The table lists this clonotype with a few counts. The chain combines TRBV27 with TRBJ1-5, with no clear D. The CDR3 runs to 14 residues. V lost 5 bases, J lost 1 base, and 9 bases lay in between. Looked up from germline, CDR1 is MNHEY and CDR2 is SMNVEV (reference sequence). The CDR3 DNA reads as TGTGCCAGCAGTCAACAGAGAAGCAATCAGCCCCAGCATTTT. It codes for CASSQQRSNQPQHF.

This clonotype was picked up many times. In nucleotides, the CDR3 is TGTGCCAGCAGCCCCGGGGGGTTGAGCGTTACGCAGTATTTT. This translates into CASSPGGLSVTQYF. The chain uses TRBV3-1 and TRBJ2-3; 7 bases match TRBD2. Germline V gene sequence: CDR1 LGHDT, CDR2 YNNKEL (reference sequence). The ends lost 4 bases at V and 8 bases at J; junction bases unmatched: 9. The CDR3 covers 14 residues.

This clonotype was seen only a few times. The genes are TRBV18 and TRBJ2-1; the D is unclear. This CDR3 spans 13 amino acids. Germline V gene sequence: CDR1 KGHSH, CDR2 LQKENI. Trimming shortened V by 4 bases and J by 3 bases, and 7 bases separated the two germline ends. The CDR3 nucleotides read TGTGCCAGCTCACAAGGCAACTACAATGAGCAGTTCTTC. Translation gives CASSQGNYNEQFF.